This passage covers 19 T cell receptor beta chains from one sample sequenced in a study of blood T cell repertoires in COVID-19. The method was immunoSEQ multiplex PCR; TCRdb's version includes in-frame clones alone and lacks a portion of them. The sample holds about 150,000 clones, almost 85% seen once. Sample: peripheral blood. These receptors were taken from an elderly woman with COVID-19, enrolled during active disease.

V usage is TRBV19 and J usage is TRBJ2-7; D unresolved. Germline assignment: CDR1 LNHDA and CDR2 SQIVND (reference sequence). This CDR3 is 14 amino acids long. Trimming left V 9 bases short and J 0 bases short, with 15 bases between. As DNA, the CDR3 is TGTGCCAGCACCAACGATAAGAGCTCCTACGAGCAGTACTTC. This encodes CASTNDKSSYEQYF.

The J gene is TRBJ2-5, the V gene TRBV24-1, with D maybe TRBD1 (7 bases). V dropped 1 base and J dropped 5 bases, with 19 bases sitting between them. CDR3 length: 17 amino acids. The germline CDR1 and CDR2 sequences are KGHDR and SFDVKD. In nucleotides, the CDR3 is TGTGCCACCAGTGATTTAGGGAGGAAGGGGGCCGGGGAGACCCAGTACTTC. This codes for CATSDLGRKGAGETQYF.

The V call is TRBV18, the J call TRBJ1-3; 8 nucleotides agree with TRBD1. Trimming cost V 3 bases and J 6 bases; bases outside gene matches: 7. Germline V gene data show CDR1 as KGHSH and CDR2 as LQKENI. The CDR3 covers 15 residues. CDR3 region: CASSPSGGAENTIYF. The CDR3, as DNA: TGTGCCAGCTCACCTTCAGGGGGCGCGGAAAACACCATATATTTT.

The chain links TRBV5-4 to TRBJ1-3; 7 positions match TRBD1. Trimming removed 0 bases from V and 0 bases from J; junction bases left unmatched: 3. The CDR3 sequence is 16 residues long. CDR1 is SGHNT and CDR2 is YYREEE in the germline V gene (reference sequence). CDR3 nucleotides: TGTGCCAGCAGCTTGGGTTACAGGGGCTCTGGAAACACCATATATTTT. Encoded protein: CASSLGYRGSGNTIYF.

This chain uses TRBV2 with TRBJ2-1, with D possibly TRBD1 on 5 matching bases. V was pared by 5 bases and J by 1 base, with 9 bases between. Germline V gene sequence: CDR1 SNHLY, CDR2 FYNNEI. This CDR3 is built from 14 residues. The chain's CDR3 is CASSQQGSYNEQFF. CDR3 sequence (DNA): TGTGCCAGCAGTCAGCAGGGTTCCTACAATGAGCAGTTCTTC.

The rearrangement uses TRBV30 and TRBJ2-5; the match to TRBD1 covers 7 bases. From germline, CDR1 is GTSNPN and CDR2 SVGIG (reference sequence). This CDR3 contains 13 residues. V dropped 2 bases and J dropped 5; count of bases not matched to a gene: 5. The CDR3 DNA sequence: TGTGCCTGGAGTCGGACAGGTTGGGAGACCCAGTACTTC. Translation: CAWSRTGWETQYF.

The CDR3 sequence is CSVGDFEKLFF. The CDR3, as DNA: TGCAGCGTTGGGGACTTTGAAAAACTGTTTTTT. The chain has TRBV29-1 and TRBJ1-4; D is possibly TRBD1 (5 bases). Germline CDR1 SQVTM, CDR2 ANQGSEA. Trimming took off 4 bases at V and 7 bases at J, with 7 bases between the two ends. The CDR3 sequence is 11 residues long.

V is TRBV2 and J is TRBJ1-2; possibly TRBD1 for D (5 bases). Per germline, CDR1 SNHLY and CDR2 FYNNEI. This CDR3 has 13 amino acids. V was pared by 5 bases and J by 3 bases, with 10 bases between. The CDR3 region has the DNA TGTGCCAGCAGTCCGGACACCTACTATGGCTACACCTTC. Translating gives CASSPDTYYGYTF.

The genes are TRBV3-1 (or the pseudogene TRBV3-2) and TRBJ2-5, with 10 bases fitting TRBD2. Germline V gives CDR1 LGHDT, CDR2 YNNKEL (reference sequence). There are 16 residues in the CDR3. V lost 4 bases to trimming and J lost 4 bases; unmatched junction nucleotides: 9. The CDR3, as DNA: TGTGCCAGCAGCCCCCAACTAGCGGGATCAGCAGAGACCCAGTACTTC. This translates into CASSPQLAGSAETQYF.

The CDR3 nucleotides are TGTGCCAGCAGTTTATTGGGTGGGAGAGTCAGCTCCTACGAGCAGTACTTC. Protein product: CASSLLGGRVSSYEQYF. This chain links TRBV27 with TRBJ2-7; D might be TRBD2 (5 bases). The CDR3 consists of 17 residues. CDR1 and CDR2 from the germline V gene are MNHEY and SMNVEV (reference sequence). The V gene lost 1 base and the J gene lost 0 bases, with 16 bases spanning the gap.

This clone was seen once. This chain uses TRBV11-3 with TRBJ2-7, with unresolved D. V shed 1 base and J shed 6 bases, with 7 bases lying between them. The CDR3 has 12 residues. In germline, CDR1 is SGHNT, CDR2 YENEEA. The CDR3 loop is CASSLAPGEQYF. The CDR3 DNA reads TGTGCCAGCAGCTTAGCCCCGGGCGAGCAGTACTTC.

The chain employs TRBV14 and TRBJ1-2; D remains ambiguous. This CDR3 has 16 residues. Germline V gene sequence: CDR1 SGHDN, CDR2 FVKESK. Trimming removed 0 bases at V and 3 bases at J, with 14 bases between. CDR3 region: CASSQDLAPLDYGYTF. CDR3 nucleotide sequence: TGTGCCAGCAGCCAAGATCTTGCGCCCCTCGACTATGGCTACACCTTC.

The rearrangement links TRBV7-8 to TRBJ2-1; TRBD2 might be the D (6 bases). The germline V gene has CDR1 SGHVS and CDR2 FQNEAQ. Trimming removed 5 bases at V and 3 bases at J, with 8 bases between. The length of the CDR3 is 13 residues. As DNA, the CDR3 is TGTGCCAGCAGCCGCGGGGACTACAATGAGCAGTTCTTC. It translates to CASSRGDYNEQFF.

The rearrangement uses TRBV23-1 and TRBJ1-2; the D is unclear. TRBV23-1 is classed as an ORF, of uncertain function. CDR3 size: 14 residues. Trimming left V 0 bases short and J 7 bases short, with 12 bases between. The CDR3 region is CASSQSEDTGGYTF. The DNA of the CDR3 is TGCGCCAGCAGTCAATCGGAGGATACGGGTGGCTACACCTTC.

The rearrangement links TRBV19 to TRBJ2-1; D possibly corresponds to TRBD1 (6 bases). V was clipped by 7 bases and J by 8 bases, with 21 bases between them. This CDR3 contains 15 residues. In germline, CDR1 is LNHDA, CDR2 SQIVND (reference sequence). The DNA of the CDR3 is TGTGCCAGTAAATTAGGACAGTCTAGTTCCCATGAGCAGTTCTTC. Protein product: CASKLGQSSSHEQFF.

The chain couples TRBV5-3 to TRBJ2-7, with TRBD1 matching 9 bases. TRBV5-3 is treated as an ORF (open reading frame) with a function not yet certain. The CDR3 runs to 19 residues. The V and J ends lost 3 bases and 2 bases, in that order; junction bases with no gene match: 18. The CDR3 region has the DNA TGTGCCAGAAGCTGTAGACAGGGGGTCTTCGGCGGGAGACCCTACGAGCAGTACTTC. Its protein product is CARSCRQGVFGGRPYEQYF.

The chain has TRBV6-2 or TRBV6-3 and TRBJ1-2; 8 nucleotides align to TRBD1. The CDR3 is 14 amino acids. Germline-derived CDR1 and CDR2 are MNHEY and SVGEGT. J lost 4 bases, V lost 5 bases, and 6 bases had no gene match. The CDR3 sequence is CASSRQGSSYGYTF. The DNA of the CDR3 is TGTGCCAGCAGTAGACAGGGGTCCAGCTATGGCTACACCTTC.

This chain uses TRBV11-2 with TRBJ1-6, with D possibly TRBD1 on 5 matching bases. Germline CDR1 is SGHAT and CDR2 is FQNNGV. V gave up 0 bases and J gave up 9 bases, with 15 bases separating them. The CDR3 spans 16 residues. In DNA form, the CDR3 reads TGTGCCAGCAGCTTAGATCGGGGGGGTTCGACTTCACCCCTCCACTTT. It translates to CASSLDRGGSTSPLHF.

The V and J genes are TRBV19 and TRBJ1-2; 11 bases agree with TRBD1. Germline CDR1 is LNHDA and CDR2 is SQIVND (reference sequence). V lost 6 bases and J lost 7; bases outside the gene matches: 7. CDR3 length: 14 amino acids. DNA for the CDR3: TGTGCCAGTAGGCGGACAGGGGGCGTAGGTGGCTACACCTTC. As protein: CASRRTGGVGGYTF.